The 26 T cell receptor beta chains reported below all come from one sample, sequenced in a study of blood T cell repertoires in COVID-19. Clones were read by immunoSEQ multiplex PCR, and TCRdb kept only the in-frame ones, dropping some. The sample includes about 100,000 clones, over 75% of them seen just once. The sequencing input was peripheral blood. The receptor source for this set is a man aged 30 to 45 in a cohort sampled during active COVID-19.

This clone was counted between two and nine times. The genes are TRBV6-4 and TRBJ2-3; 10 bases map to TRBD2. This CDR3 spans 15 amino acids. With V trimmed by 3 bases and J by 1 base, 1 base remained unmatched. From germline, CDR1 is MRHNA and CDR2 SNTAGT. As DNA, the CDR3 is TGTGCCAGCAGTGAAACTAGCGGGGGCACAGATACGCAGTATTTT. The encoded protein is CASSETSGGTDTQYF.

The chain combines TRBV7-9 with TRBJ2-2; a possible D gene is TRBD2 (6 bases). V was clipped by 5 bases and J by 6 bases, with 19 bases between them. CDR3 length: 16 residues. Germline CDR1 is SEHNR and CDR2 is FQNEAQ (reference sequence). DNA of the CDR3: TGTGCCAGCAGCAAGGGACTTCCTTCGGGTGCCGGGGAGCTGTTTTTT. This translates into CASSKGLPSGAGELFF.

The chain joins TRBV2 to TRBJ2-7; D is possibly TRBD1 (5 bases). This CDR3 comprises 12 residues. Trimming removed 7 bases at V and 3 bases at J, with 10 bases between. Germline CDR1 is SNHLY and CDR2 is FYNNEI. The CDR3 sequence: CASTRVHYEQYF. The DNA for the CDR3 is TGTGCCAGCACCAGGGTTCACTACGAGCAGTACTTC. The whole variable domain, remainder taken from reference TRBV2 and TRBJ2-7, is EPEVTQTPSHQVTQMGQEVILRCVPISNHLYFYWYRQILGQKVEFLVSFYNNEISEKSEIFDDQFSVERPDGSNFTLKIRSTKLEDSAMYFCASTRVHYEQYFGPGTRLTVT.

V and J are TRBV11-2 and TRBJ2-7; possibly TRBD1 for D (6 bases). V lost 3 bases and J 5 bases, leaving 14 bases between the germline ends. Germline assignment: CDR1 SGHAT and CDR2 FQNNGV. The CDR3 spans 14 residues. The DNA of the CDR3 is TGTGCCAGCAGCTTTTCAGGGGATGGCAACGAGCAGTACTTC. It yields the protein CASSFSGDGNEQYF.

The sample holds a few counts of this clone. V usage is TRBV6-6 and J usage is TRBJ2-7, with a weak D call TRBD1 (5 bases). With 6 bases removed from V and 3 bases from J, the gap between germline ends came to 18 bases. Germline V CDR1 and CDR2: MNHNY, SVGAGI (reference sequence). CDR3 size: 15 residues. CDR3 DNA: TGTGCCAGCAGGCCTGAGGCTTTAGGGGTCTACGAGCAGTACTTC. Amino acids: CASRPEALGVYEQYF.

The rearrangement joins TRBV7-2 to TRBJ2-5, with D unresolved. The V end was cut by 2 bases, the J end by 1 base, with 14 bases between. CDR1 is SGHTA, CDR2 FQGNSA, per germline. The CDR3 totals 16 residues. The CDR3 DNA sequence: TGTGCCAGCAGCTTACCGGCGCGGCTAGTCCAAGAGACCCAGTACTTC. Translating gives CASSLPARLVQETQYF.

The chain carries TRBV5-1 and TRBJ2-5; 7 bases are a match to TRBD2. CDR1 SGHRS and CDR2 YFSETQ come from the germline V gene. V trimming: 4 bases; J trimming: 4 bases; junction bases outside the gene matches: 10. The CDR3 spans 15 residues. The CDR3 loop reads CASSVTSAAVETQYF. The CDR3 region has the DNA TGCGCCAGCAGCGTCACTAGCGCGGCAGTAGAGACCCAGTACTTC.

The CDR3 DNA reads as TGCAGTGCTAGTGACCAAACGGGGGGGCAGGTTTTCTCCTACAATGAGCAGTTCTTC. This codes for CSASDQTGGQVFSYNEQFF. The chain carries TRBV20-1 and TRBJ2-1; 8 nucleotides align to TRBD2. CDR1 DFQATT and CDR2 SNEGSKA come from the germline V gene (reference sequence). Germline trimming cut 3 bases from V and 0 bases from J; bases unmatched to any gene: 16. The CDR3 contains 19 residues.

V usage is TRBV19 and J usage is TRBJ1-1, with D possibly matching TRBD1 (5 bases). The CDR3 has 14 amino acids. V was trimmed by 3 bases and J by 1 base, leaving 9 bases between them. CDR1 and CDR2 (germline): LNHDA, SQIVND (reference sequence). CDR3 bases: TGTGCCAGTAGTATTAACAGGCCGAACACTGAAGCTTTCTTT. As protein: CASSINRPNTEAFF.

V is TRBV9 and J is TRBJ2-3; 11 positions agree with TRBD2. CDR3 size: 17 residues. V shed 1 base and J 4 bases; nucleotides not matched to a gene: 8. The germline gives CDR1 SGDLS, CDR2 YYNGEE. The CDR3 loop reads CASSVSWGTSGADTQYF. CDR3 DNA sequence: TGTGCCAGCAGCGTATCTTGGGGGACTAGCGGAGCAGATACGCAGTATTTT. The complete variable domain, with remaining parts taken from reference TRBV9 and TRBJ2-3, reads DSGVTQTPKHLITATGQRVTLRCSPRSGDLSVYWYQQSLDQGLQFLIQYYNGEERAKGNILERFSAQQFPDLHSELNLSSLELGDSALYFCASSVSWGTSGADTQYFGPGTRLTVL.

The genes are TRBV7-2 and TRBJ2-3; 9 positions match TRBD1. Unmatched junction bases numbered 11, after V lost 5 bases and J lost 5 bases. The CDR3 is 16 residues long. Germline V gene data show CDR1 as SGHTA and CDR2 as FQGNSA. As DNA, the CDR3 is TGTGCCAGCAGCCTAGTTGGGACAGGGTCCGTAGATACGCAGTATTTT. This encodes CASSLVGTGSVDTQYF. The full variable domain, its missing parts supplied by reference TRBV7-2 and TRBJ2-3, is GAGVSQSPSNKVTEKGKDVELRCDPISGHTALYWYRQSLGQGLEFLIYFQGNSAPDKSGLPSDRFSAERTGGSVSTLTIQRTQQEDSAVYLCASSLVGTGSVDTQYFGPGTRLTVL.

The rearrangement uses TRBV18 and TRBJ1-4; D uncertain. Trimming pared 2 bases from V and 0 bases from J, leaving 7 bases between. The germline V gene has CDR1 KGHSH and CDR2 LQKENI. The CDR3 is made up of 15 amino acids. Written as DNA, the CDR3 is TGTGCCAGCTCACCATCGCCGGCAACTAATGAAAAACTGTTTTTT. It is translated as CASSPSPATNEKLFF.

The genes are TRBV21-1 and TRBJ2-4; the table's D call, TRBD1, has no DNA check behind it. TRBV21-1 counts as a pseudogene. The CDR3 runs 17 residues. The CDR3 DNA follows: TGTGCCAGTCCCGTTTGCAGGGGGCCTTTTGGTGGAAACATTCAGTACTTC. It translates to CASPVCRGPFGGNIQYF.

The chain is built from TRBV10-3 and TRBJ1-5, with TRBD1 as a possible D gene (5 bases). CDR1 is ENHRY, CDR2 SYGVKD, per germline. The CDR3 totals 15 residues. Trimming cost V 0 bases and J 6 bases, with 12 bases left between them. The DNA of the CDR3 is TGTGCCATCAGTGAGTCTAAGGGAGGGGCTCAGCCCCAGCATTTT. Protein sequence: CAISESKGGAQPQHF.

With respect to this clone: One end of the junction varies from germline; a read error may be responsible. This rearrangement joins TRBV29-1 to TRBJ1-1; D not resolved. In germline, CDR1 is SQVTM, CDR2 ANQGSEA. The CDR3 totals 11 residues. The CDR3 DNA reads TGCAGCGTTGAATGGCGAGGGTTCTGGGCGTTT. Amino acid sequence: CSVEWRGFWAF.

CDR3 in amino acids: CASSRGQQLGNTIYF. Written as DNA, the CDR3 is TGTGCCAGCAGCCGTGGACAACAACTCGGAAACACCATATATTTT. The V gene is TRBV3-1 (or the pseudogene TRBV3-2), the J gene TRBJ1-3; possibly TRBD1 for D (5 bases). The germline CDR1 and CDR2 sequences are LGHDT and YNNKEL (reference sequence). This CDR3 spans 15 amino acids. Between the trimmed V and J ends, which lost 4 bases and 4 bases, there was a span of 14 bases.

The V gene is TRBV11-2, the J gene TRBJ2-7; no clear D gene. There are 13 residues in the CDR3. Germline V gives CDR1 SGHAT, CDR2 FQNNGV. The V end was cut by 5 bases, the J end by 3 bases, with 11 bases between. CDR3 in DNA: TGTGCCAGCAGCCTGACTGATAGCTACGAGCAGTACTTC. Translated, it gives CASSLTDSYEQYF.

The chain has TRBV19 and TRBJ2-7, with TRBD1 matching over 8 bases. Per germline, CDR1 LNHDA and CDR2 SQIVND (reference sequence). Trimming took 7 bases from V and 5 from J; bases not matched to a gene: 10. CDR3 length equals 14 residues. In nucleotides, the CDR3 is TGTGCCAGTACCCCCGGACAGGGCTTCGACGAGCAGTACTTC. Protein: CASTPGQGFDEQYF.

The table lists this clone with a few counts. The chain recombines TRBV5-1 with TRBJ2-1; D is ambiguous. V lost 4 bases and J lost 6, with 17 bases in between. The CDR3 runs to 15 residues. Germline V gene data show CDR1 as SGHRS and CDR2 as YFSETQ. The CDR3 sequence: CASSPSEARPNEQFF. In nucleotides, the CDR3 is TGCGCCAGCAGCCCCAGCGAAGCAAGGCCCAATGAGCAGTTCTTC.

The V and J genes are TRBV2 and TRBJ1-4; perhaps TRBD1 as D (5 bases). The CDR3 totals 14 residues. V gave up 3 bases and J gave up 11 bases, with 16 bases separating them. CDR1 is SNHLY and CDR2 is FYNNEI in the germline V gene. The CDR3 coding sequence is TGTGCCAGCAGTGAGACAGCCGTCCGGGGGAAACTGTTTTTT. This encodes CASSETAVRGKLFF.

This chain connects TRBV19 to TRBJ1-5, with TRBD1 matching over 9 bases. The CDR3 contains 22 residues. V lost 6 bases to trimming and J lost 5 bases; unmatched junction nucleotides: 29. Germline V lookup: CDR1 LNHDA, CDR2 SQIVND (reference sequence). The CDR3: CASRGSGQGQMWALGRDQPQHF. CDR3 bases: TGTGCCAGTAGGGGGTCGGGACAGGGCCAGATGTGGGCACTCGGTCGGGATCAGCCCCAGCATTTT.

This clone was seen only a few times. V is TRBV6-6 and J is TRBJ1-5; the D gene is possibly TRBD1 (6 bases). V dropped 2 bases and J dropped 5 bases, with 7 bases sitting between them. This CDR3 contains 13 residues. The germline CDR1 and CDR2 sequences are MNHNY and SVGAGI (reference sequence). The CDR3 loop reads CASSYAGDQPQHF. The CDR3 coding sequence is TGTGCCAGCAGTTACGCAGGGGATCAGCCCCAGCATTTT.

The rearrangement joins TRBV10-3 to TRBJ2-2; 10 bases match TRBD2. Germline V gene data show CDR1 as ENHRY and CDR2 as SYGVKD. This CDR3 contains 16 residues. V shed 2 bases, J shed 7 bases, and the junction held 7 bases outside the gene matches. CDR3 region: CAISEPQRGGIGELFF. In DNA form, the CDR3 reads TGTGCCATCAGTGAGCCCCAGCGGGGGGGAATCGGGGAGCTGTTTTTT.

This chain joins TRBV19 and TRBJ1-1; TRBD1 matches 8 bases. The CDR3 has 14 residues. V lost 5 bases to trimming and J lost 3 bases; unmatched junction nucleotides: 5. Germline V CDR1 and CDR2: LNHDA, SQIVND (reference sequence). The CDR3 sequence: CASSPRGLYTEAFF. CDR3 nucleotide sequence: TGTGCCAGTAGTCCCAGGGGGCTCTACACTGAAGCTTTCTTT.

The chain couples TRBV4-1 to TRBJ1-2; D remains unclear. The V and J ends lost 1 base and 4 bases respectively, with 16 bases between them. The CDR3 runs to 16 residues. The germline CDR1 and CDR2 sequences are MGHRA and YSYEKL. CDR3 loop: CASSQGSSVRGYGYTF. CDR3 sequence (DNA): TGCGCCAGCAGCCAAGGTTCCTCGGTGCGGGGCTATGGCTACACCTTC.

The rearrangement joins TRBV5-4 to TRBJ2-3; D is perhaps TRBD2 (6 bases). The germline V and J ends were trimmed by 4 bases and 5 bases, with 20 bases remaining between them. Germline lookup yields CDR1 SGHNT and CDR2 YYREEE (reference sequence). The CDR3 length is 16 residues. Here the CDR3 DNA reads TGTGCCAGCAGCCCCTGGTTGGGGGACGGGGGAGATACGCAGTATTTT. It specifies CASSPWLGDGGDTQYF.